One sample yielded the 13 T cell receptor beta chains listed below, sequenced in a study of early T cells in non-severe SARS-CoV-2 infection. TCRdb re-called the 5' RACE reads through MiXCR, storing one row per CDR3 protein. This sample has 55,000 to 65,000 distinct CDR3 sequences, with approximately 9.3% found just once. The sequenced sample was whole blood. The receptors stem from an adult who was a healthcare worker with PCR-confirmed SARS-CoV-2 infection or an uninfected control (not recorded which).

V gene TRBV19 combines with J gene TRBJ2-1; D remains ambiguous. Looked up from germline, CDR1 is LNHDA and CDR2 is SQIVND (reference sequence). Trimming shortened V by 5 bases and J by 1 base, and 12 bases separated the two germline ends. The CDR3 totals 15 residues. This CDR3 is CASSLRGRSYNEQFF. CDR3 bases: TGTGCCAGTAGTCTTAGAGGTCGGTCCTACAATGAGCAGTTCTTC.

This clonotype appeared a few times. V and J are TRBV7-3 and TRBJ2-2, with TRBD1 as a possible D gene (5 bases). The CDR3 sequence is 14 residues long. Trimming pared 3 bases from V and 5 bases from J, leaving 10 bases between. In germline, CDR1 is SGHTA, CDR2 FQGTGA. Here the CDR3 DNA reads TGTGCCAGCAGCTTGACAGTTTCGACCGGGGAGCTGTTTTTT. This gives the protein CASSLTVSTGELFF.

In its sample, this clonotype was seen many times. The V gene is TRBV20-1, the J gene TRBJ2-3; no definite D call. CDR3 size: 13 residues. Trimming shortened V by 7 bases and J by 0 bases, and 11 bases separated the two germline ends. Germline assignment: CDR1 DFQATT and CDR2 SNEGSKA (reference sequence). The CDR3: CSGTPYSTDTQYF. The CDR3, as DNA: TGCAGTGGTACTCCTTATAGCACAGATACGCAGTATTTT.

Many counts were recorded for this clonotype. This chain uses TRBV12-3 or TRBV12-4 with TRBJ2-1; D call uncertain. The CDR3 runs 15 residues. V was shortened by 3 bases and J by 0 bases, with 9 bases between the two germline ends. In DNA form, the CDR3 reads TGTGCCAGCAGTTTCAGTCCCAGCTCCTACAATGAGCAGTTCTTC. Its protein is CASSFSPSSYNEQFF.

This chain uses TRBV7-2 with TRBJ1-2; weak D call: TRBD1 (5 bases). The V gene lost 1 base and the J gene lost 2 bases, with 8 bases spanning the gap. CDR1 is SGHTA, CDR2 FQGNSA, per germline. The CDR3 sequence is 14 residues long. The CDR3 region is CASSLGDGNYGYTF. The CDR3 nucleotides read TGTGCCAGCAGCTTAGGGGACGGAAACTATGGCTACACCTTC. Full variable domain (remainder filled in from reference TRBV7-2 and TRBJ1-2): GAGVSQSPSNKVTEKGKDVELRCDPISGHTALYWYRQSLGQGLEFLIYFQGNSAPDKSGLPSDRFSAERTGGSVSTLTIQRTQQEDSAVYLCASSLGDGNYGYTFGSGTRLTVV.

This clonotype was detected a few times. The chain has TRBV9 and TRBJ1-1; D is ambiguous. Germline CDR1 is SGDLS and CDR2 is YYNGEE. The V end lost 1 base, the J end lost 4 bases, and 8 bases lay between the germline ends. The CDR3 spans 13 residues. CDR3 region: CASSVRESTEAFF. The CDR3 DNA is TGTGCCAGCAGCGTAAGGGAGAGCACTGAAGCTTTCTTT. The entire variable domain, with the rest obtained from reference TRBV9 and TRBJ1-1, is as follows: DSGVTQTPKHLITATGQRVTLRCSPRSGDLSVYWYQQSLDQGLQFLIQYYNGEERAKGNILERFSAQQFPDLHSELNLSSLELGDSALYFCASSVRESTEAFFGQGTRLTVV.

This clonotype occurred many times. This chain joins TRBV7-3 and TRBJ2-1, with D tentatively TRBD1 (5 bases). Deletions cut 2 bases from V and 8 bases from J, with 16 bases between. The CDR3 totals 15 residues. The germline V gene encodes CDR1 SGHTA and CDR2 FQGTGA. The CDR3 sequence is CASSLFVTEVDEQFF. DNA of the CDR3: TGTGCCAGCAGCTTATTCGTGACAGAGGTTGATGAGCAGTTCTTC.

The chain has TRBV29-1 and TRBJ2-1; TRBD1 aligns across 9 bases. The CDR3 sequence is 10 residues long. Unmatched junction bases numbered 1, after V lost 7 bases and J lost 9 bases. Germline values: CDR1 SQVTM, CDR2 ANQGSEA. CDR3 DNA: TGCAGCGCGACAGGGGGTGAGCAGTTCTTC. It encodes CSATGGEQFF.

This clonotype was seen repeatedly, ten times or more. The genes are TRBV19 and TRBJ2-3, with D perhaps matching TRBD1 (6 bases). Germline V gene lookup returns CDR1 LNHDA and CDR2 SQIVND (reference sequence). The CDR3 runs 15 residues. V lost 5 bases, J lost 0 bases, and 12 bases lay in between. The DNA for the CDR3 is TGTGCCAGTAGTCGGGCAGGGGCGAGCACAGATACGCAGTATTTT. It codes for CASSRAGASTDTQYF.

This clonotype was seen repeatedly, ten times or more. The chain recombines TRBV6-1 with TRBJ2-4; D gene uncertain. The germline gives CDR1 MNHNS, CDR2 SASEGT. This CDR3 region has 13 residues. The V gene lost 10 bases and the J gene lost 0 bases, with 10 bases spanning the gap. The DNA for the CDR3 is TGTGCCACCTTGGACCTAGCCAAAAACATTCAGTACTTC. Encoded protein: CATLDLAKNIQYF.

The chain links TRBV20-1 to TRBJ2-1; D unresolved. In germline, CDR1 is DFQATT, CDR2 SNEGSKA (reference sequence). Deletions cut 5 bases from V and 8 bases from J, with 19 bases between. The CDR3 has 14 amino acids. CDR3 DNA sequence: TGCAGTGCTCTCCGACCCGCCCCGGGCGATGAGCAGTTCTTC. Its translation: CSALRPAPGDEQFF.

The genes are TRBV4-3 and TRBJ2-4, with TRBD2 as a possible D gene (6 bases). The CDR3 sequence is 14 residues long. Trimming shortened V by 2 bases and J by 7 bases, and 12 bases separated the two germline ends. Germline assignment: CDR1 LGHNA and CDR2 YSLEER. The CDR3 DNA follows: TGCGCCAGCAGCCAAATTCATGGGGGGAACATTCAGTACTTC. Its protein is CASSQIHGGNIQYF.

In this sample, this clonotype turned up a few times. The chain combines TRBV5-5 with TRBJ1-1, with no clear D. Per germline, CDR1 SGHKS and CDR2 YYEKEE (reference sequence). The CDR3 has 16 amino acids. Trimming cost V 4 bases and J 4 bases, with 20 bases left between them. The CDR3: CASSPQLIRPGTEAFF. The CDR3 DNA reads TGTGCCAGCAGCCCCCAACTGATCAGGCCCGGCACTGAAGCTTTCTTT.